Here is one T cell receptor beta chain with its context. The sample originates from a study of blood T cell repertoires in COVID-19. The CDR3 covers 16 residues. J was trimmed by 1 base and V by 3 bases; bases with no gene match: 5. Germline V CDR1 and CDR2: SGHTA, FQGTGA. Under the authors' procedure: Counts of nucleated cells, estimated from reference gene primer amplification, were obtained. The method was immunoSEQ multiplex PCR; TCRdb's version includes in-frame clones alone and lacks a portion of them. V, J and clone size derive from that table, while D and trimming were established from the DNA sequence. The table shows 200,000 to 250,000 clones, with approximately 85% occurring only once.

Material for sequencing was peripheral blood. The V gene is TRBV7-3, the J gene TRBJ2-3; 9 nucleotides align to TRBD2. The source of this sequence is a man aged 35 to 55 with acute or convalescent COVID-19. CDR3 amino acids: CASSFAASGGTDTQYF. The CDR3 nucleotides are TGTGCCAGCAGCTTCGCGGCTAGCGGGGGCACAGATACGCAGTATTTT.